Described below is a single TCR beta chain sequence and its context. Its specificity is unknown. This entry belongs to a study of cytomegalovirus exposure and HLA in healthy donors. Looking at the study overall: The study placed about 86% of its 398 genotyped donors in the Caucasian-associated ancestry cluster. General study results and limits: A missense variant in DCLRE1C was later tied to TCR beta V- and J-gene trimming.

The CDR3 runs 14 residues. The PCR employed 60 Vbeta primers together with 13 Jbeta primers. Generated by immunoSEQ multiplex PCR, the TCRdb table keeps only in-frame clones and is missing some. The table has about 160,000 clones, around 80% seen once. The TCR sequence derives from a man aged 35 to 55 in good health and CMV-seronegative. This chain joins TRBV21-1 and TRBJ2-7; TRBD2 is the table's D call and was not checked against the DNA. TRBV21-1 is recorded as a pseudogene. Sequencing used PBMCs. The DNA for the CDR3 is TGTGCCAGCAGTAAAGATGGGGGGGAGAGCGAGCAGTACGTC. As protein: CASSKDGGESEQYV.